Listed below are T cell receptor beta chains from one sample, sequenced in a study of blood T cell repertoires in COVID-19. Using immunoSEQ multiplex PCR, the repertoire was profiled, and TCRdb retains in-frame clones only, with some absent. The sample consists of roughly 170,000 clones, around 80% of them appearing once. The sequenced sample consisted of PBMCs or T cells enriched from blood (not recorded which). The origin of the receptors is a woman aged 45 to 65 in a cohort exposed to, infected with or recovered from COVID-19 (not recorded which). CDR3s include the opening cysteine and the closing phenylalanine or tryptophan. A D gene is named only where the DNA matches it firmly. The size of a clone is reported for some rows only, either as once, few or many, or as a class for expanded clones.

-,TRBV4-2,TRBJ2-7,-,TGTGCCAGCAGCCAAGGACAGGCGGTCGAGCAGTACTTC,CASSQGQAVEQYF
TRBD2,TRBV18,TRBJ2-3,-,TGTGCCAGCTCCCAGATGAGGACTAGCGGGGTCACAGATACGCAGTATTTT,CASSQMRTSGVTDTQYF
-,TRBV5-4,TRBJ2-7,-,TGTGCCAGCAGCGGCAACGTCGGGGCCTACGAGCAGTACTTC,CASSGNVGAYEQYF
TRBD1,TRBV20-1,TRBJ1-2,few,TGCAGTGCTAGTTTTCTTGGACAGGGGGATGGCTACACCTTC,CSASFLGQGDGYTF
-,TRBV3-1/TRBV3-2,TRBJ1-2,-,TGTGCCAGCAGCCAAGAACTTGCAGGGAACGGTGGCTACACCTTC,CASSQELAGNGGYTF
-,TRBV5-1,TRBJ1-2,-,TGCGCCAGCAGCTTGGCCGGGGAGGGCGGCTACACCTTC,CASSLAGEGGYTF
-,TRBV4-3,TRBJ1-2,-,TGCGCCAGCAGCTGGAGGAGAGCGATGGACTATGGCTACACCTTC,CASSWRRAMDYGYTF
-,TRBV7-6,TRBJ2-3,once,TGTGCCAGCAGCTTAGGCGAAGATACGCAGTATTTT,CASSLGEDTQYF
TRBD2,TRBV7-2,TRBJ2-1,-,TGTGCCAGCAGCCCAGAGACTAGCGGGGGGTACAATGAGCAGTTCTTC,CASSPETSGGYNEQFF
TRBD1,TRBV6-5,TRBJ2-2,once,TGTGCCAGCAGGACCGGGACAGGGGGATACCGGGAGCTGTTTTTT,CASRTGTGGYRELFF
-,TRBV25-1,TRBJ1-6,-,TGTGCCAGCACCTGGACAGATAATTCACCCCTCCACTTT,CASTWTDNSPLHF
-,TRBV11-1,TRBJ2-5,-,TGTGCCAGCAGCGCGGTGGAGGAGACCCAGTACTTC,CASSAVEETQYF